A selection of T cell receptor beta chains follows, all from one sample in a study of shared clonotypes between healthy human individuals. Libraries were prepared by immunoSEQ multiplex PCR; TCRdb keeps only in-frame clonotypes and omits some of them. The sample holds about a million clones, around four fifths seen once. Input material: memory CD4+ T cells sorted from blood. Source of these receptors: a man aged 18 to 30 in good health. The CDR3 runs from the conserved cysteine through the conserved F or W. The order of the fields is V gene, J gene, CDR3 protein.

v_call: TRBV27
j_call: TRBJ1-5
cdr3_aa: CASSPWTPYSNQPQHF

v_call: TRBV19
j_call: TRBJ2-3
cdr3_aa: CASSTPSGKEDTQYF

v_call: TRBV4-2
j_call: TRBJ2-7
cdr3_aa: CASSQGSYEQYF

v_call: TRBV7-2
j_call: TRBJ2-5
cdr3_aa: CASSLRGGGVEETQYF

v_call: TRBV7-8
j_call: TRBJ2-7
cdr3_aa: CASSLPGGAEQYF

v_call: TRBV10-3
j_call: TRBJ1-4
cdr3_aa: CAISESDRGGEKLFF

v_call: TRBV2
j_call: TRBJ1-4
cdr3_aa: CASSQTGYGGKLFF

v_call: TRBV4-1
j_call: TRBJ1-5
cdr3_aa: CASSPQQGLDQPQHF

v_call: TRBV9
j_call: TRBJ2-5
cdr3_aa: CASSVATAGGQETQYF

v_call: TRBV5-1
j_call: TRBJ1-5
cdr3_aa: CASSLVDGQPQHF

v_call: TRBV9
j_call: TRBJ2-6
cdr3_aa: CASERTGANVLTF

v_call: TRBV19
j_call: TRBJ1-3
cdr3_aa: CASSSGISGNTIYF

v_call: TRBV5-1
j_call: TRBJ2-2
cdr3_aa: CASSYSGVNTGELFF

v_call: TRBV19
j_call: TRBJ2-1
cdr3_aa: CASRQGYNEQFF

v_call: TRBV30
j_call: TRBJ2-2
cdr3_aa: CAWSQRIPGELFF

v_call: TRBV2
j_call: TRBJ2-1
cdr3_aa: CASTTMGGRGNEQFF

v_call: TRBV27
j_call: TRBJ1-5
cdr3_aa: CASSRLSDQPQHF

v_call: TRBV19
j_call: TRBJ2-7
cdr3_aa: CASSIGDFAYEQYF

v_call: TRBV6-1
j_call: TRBJ2-3
cdr3_aa: CASSGSSGGVSASTDTQYF

v_call: TRBV14
j_call: TRBJ2-5
cdr3_aa: CASSQGVNGAQETQYF

v_call: TRBV7-2
j_call: TRBJ2-1
cdr3_aa: CASSFRGWDSSSYNEQFF

v_call: TRBV2
j_call: TRBJ1-5
cdr3_aa: CASRQQGIGNQPQHF

v_call: TRBV12-5
j_call: TRBJ2-1
cdr3_aa: CASGLVLSGTGGFYNEQFF

v_call: TRBV5-5
j_call: TRBJ2-1
cdr3_aa: CASSLAGRSYNEQFF

v_call: TRBV9
j_call: TRBJ1-6
cdr3_aa: CASSVGETGNSPLHF

v_call: TRBV15
j_call: TRBJ1-5
cdr3_aa: CATSRDSKSNQPQHF

v_call: TRBV12-5
j_call: TRBJ2-7
cdr3_aa: CASGLRDRETSEQYF

v_call: TRBV2
j_call: TRBJ1-2
cdr3_aa: CASSEGPRAENGYTF

v_call: TRBV28
j_call: TRBJ2-1
cdr3_aa: CASGRFDNEQFF

v_call: TRBV13
j_call: TRBJ2-3
cdr3_aa: CASSDNRDYSTDTQYF

v_call: TRBV4-1
j_call: TRBJ1-1
cdr3_aa: CASRPIGGEAFF

v_call: TRBV5-1
j_call: TRBJ1-2
cdr3_aa: CASSFTGDYGYTF

v_call: TRBV5-1
j_call: TRBJ1-6
cdr3_aa: CASSLDTLSESPLHF

v_call: TRBV7-9
j_call: TRBJ2-3
cdr3_aa: CASSSRGSTDTQYF

v_call: TRBV30
j_call: TRBJ1-5
cdr3_aa: CAWSAAGGNQPQHF

v_call: TRBV10-3
j_call: TRBJ2-2
cdr3_aa: CASIGTSGNTGELFF

v_call: TRBV4-1
j_call: TRBJ2-3
cdr3_aa: CASSQVGPPSTDTQYF

v_call: TRBV25-1
j_call: TRBJ1-2
cdr3_aa: CASSVKGGYTF

v_call: TRBV20-1
j_call: TRBJ1-3
cdr3_aa: CSASSGNTIYF

v_call: TRBV6-1
j_call: TRBJ1-5
cdr3_aa: CASSEATVYQPQHF

v_call: TRBV10-3
j_call: TRBJ1-4
cdr3_aa: CAIQKNWDEKLFF

v_call: TRBV27
j_call: TRBJ2-1
cdr3_aa: CASTSGLWEQFF

v_call: TRBV11-3
j_call: TRBJ2-5
cdr3_aa: CASSLTRLASETQYF

v_call: TRBV5-4
j_call: TRBJ1-2
cdr3_aa: CASSLRGISVYGYTF